A selection of T cell receptor beta chains follows, all from one sample in a study of T cell responses to AZD1222 COVID-19 vaccine. Sequenced by immunoSEQ multiplex PCR; TCRdb stores in-frame clones only, minus some. The data contain 200,000 or so clones, about 94% of them singletons. Sample: peripheral blood, taken on day 0 of AZD1222 vaccination. The receptors were gathered from an adult in good health. Each CDR3 is given with its conserved first and last residue.

v_call: TRBV20-1
cdr3_aa: CSARVANEQFF

v_call: TRBV9
cdr3_aa: CASSGGGVGQETQYF

v_call: TRBV7-8
cdr3_aa: CASSSGLAGDNEQFF

v_call: TRBV24-1
cdr3_aa: CATSDPDRDYGYTF

v_call: TRBV27
cdr3_aa: CASSLSSGRSKAKNIQYF

v_call: TRBV14
cdr3_aa: CASSRAGGATGELFF

v_call: TRBV11-2
cdr3_aa: CASSLVNRLAKNIQYF

v_call: TRBV30
cdr3_aa: CAWREGQNTEAFF

v_call: TRBV28
cdr3_aa: CASRTVPGNQPQHF

v_call: TRBV5-1
cdr3_aa: CASSLVRAQETQYF

v_call: TRBV7-2
cdr3_aa: CASSSRDSYEQYF

v_call: TRBV27
cdr3_aa: CASSGKGNEQFF

v_call: TRBV19
cdr3_aa: CASSIGSAAYEQYF

v_call: TRBV3-1/TRBV3-2
cdr3_aa: CASSPTMDNEQFF

v_call: TRBV7-9
cdr3_aa: CASSAGGGAGANVLTF

v_call: TRBV7-9
cdr3_aa: CASSFRGQGADNEKLFF

v_call: TRBV5-1
cdr3_aa: CASSFQTGNLYTEAFF

v_call: TRBV7-2
cdr3_aa: CASRGLAGSLNEQYF

v_call: TRBV6-1
cdr3_aa: CASSERGAHEQFF

v_call: TRBV3-1/TRBV3-2
cdr3_aa: CASSQVASGIPEQYF

v_call: TRBV7-9
cdr3_aa: CASQQGNTGELFF

v_call: TRBV7-9
cdr3_aa: CASSPGTGELFF

v_call: TRBV24-1
cdr3_aa: CATSWGGGSEQFF

v_call: TRBV28
cdr3_aa: CASSFPGLVINTGELFF

v_call: TRBV6-6
cdr3_aa: CASSRTGPAGIPPHEQYF

v_call: TRBV15
cdr3_aa: CATSSGDGRLAGKYNEQFF

v_call: TRBV9
cdr3_aa: CASSVATTLAGNTIYF

v_call: TRBV5-6
cdr3_aa: CASSLGNRGRAYNQPQHF

v_call: TRBV15
cdr3_aa: CATSRVVGGEQFF

v_call: TRBV11-2
cdr3_aa: CASSFPGVRGELFF

v_call: TRBV9
cdr3_aa: CASSVDLPGDEQFF

v_call: TRBV18
cdr3_aa: CASSLQGGPSEQYF

v_call: TRBV5-4
cdr3_aa: CASSLGPATYNSPLHF

v_call: TRBV9
cdr3_aa: CASSPREGAPRANVLTF

v_call: TRBV7-4
cdr3_aa: CASSCPPHRAEQYF

v_call: TRBV15
cdr3_aa: CATSRVRARNSPLHF

v_call: TRBV6-1
cdr3_aa: CASSEGPISNQPQHF

v_call: TRBV5-8
cdr3_aa: CASSLLSGADFAFF

v_call: TRBV15
cdr3_aa: CATSRDGLGGYGNQPQHF

v_call: TRBV5-1
cdr3_aa: CASSWGDRDSPLHF

v_call: TRBV10-3
cdr3_aa: CAITRNNSYEQYF

v_call: TRBV6-5
cdr3_aa: CASRRQGGSGELFF

v_call: TRBV12-2
cdr3_aa: CASRSMVDRGFLKQYF

v_call: TRBV29-1
cdr3_aa: CSVEDSGQVPGELFF

v_call: TRBV7-3
cdr3_aa: CASSPRRGGEQYF

v_call: TRBV10-2
cdr3_aa: CASAAPLGGNTGELFF

v_call: TRBV11-1
cdr3_aa: CASSVGLGETQYF

v_call: TRBV6-5
cdr3_aa: CASSSRGLQPQHF

v_call: TRBV6-2/TRBV6-3
cdr3_aa: CASSLRGQGSNQPQHF